This entry concerns a single T cell receptor (beta chain). The data originate from a study of blood T cell repertoires in COVID-19. Profiled with immunoSEQ multiplex PCR; TCRdb holds only in-frame clones, not every one. Among some 180,000 clones, 80% to 90% were seen once, and the ten largest hold 11%. The specimen was peripheral blood. The sequence was obtained from a woman aged 40 to 49 with COVID-19, enrolled during active disease.

CDR3 loop: CASSLSPRAGYTF. DNA for the CDR3: TGTGCCAGCAGCCTCTCACCCCGAGCGGGCTACACCTTC. This rearrangement joins TRBV6-6 to TRBJ1-2; D uncertain. The germline CDR1 and CDR2 sequences are MNHNY and SVGAGI (reference sequence). Trimming removed 6 bases at V and 8 bases at J, with 16 bases between. The length of the CDR3 is 13 residues.